Each of the 5 T cell receptor beta chains below was sequenced from the same sample in a study of cytomegalovirus exposure and HLA in healthy donors (dated by TCRdb to about 2017). Library method: the immunoSEQ multiplex PCR assay. Sourced from immuneACCESS, this table was stored by TCRdb with only in-frame sequences that have V and J called. A share of the clones is absent; for the studies checked, an unresolved V gene accounts for under half, and the remainder has no known explanation. The sample table shows some 140,000 clones, and around 80% are seen once. The biggest ten clones account for roughly 27% of the sample. Sequencing was carried out using PBMCs. The receptors here all came from a man younger than 40 in good health and CMV-seropositive.

The chain links TRBV6-1 to TRBJ1-4, with a tentative D call TRBD1 (5 bases). CDR1 and CDR2 from the germline V gene are MNHNS and SASEGT. The CDR3 contains 16 residues. V lost 4 bases, J lost 0 bases, and 12 bases lay in between. This chain's CDR3 is CASSGRTRATNEKLFF. CDR3 coding DNA: TGTGCCAGCAGTGGTAGGACACGTGCAACTAATGAAAAACTGTTTTTT.

The chain couples TRBV15 to TRBJ2-7, with 7 bases that match TRBD1. Trimming cost V 0 bases and J 0 bases; bases outside gene matches: 2. Germline CDR1 reads LNHNV; CDR2 reads YYDKDF (reference sequence). The CDR3 spans 15 residues. CDR3 protein: CATSREGGDSYEQYF. The CDR3 DNA reads TGTGCCACCAGCAGAGAAGGGGGCGACTCCTACGAGCAGTACTTC.

The chain joins TRBV2 to TRBJ2-5; 16 bases are a match to TRBD2. The CDR3 length is 20 residues. The germline CDR1 and CDR2 sequences are SNHLY and FYNNEI. With 5 bases clipped from V and 4 bases from J, the junction kept 16 bases outside the gene matches. The CDR3 DNA sequence: TGTGCCAGCAGTAAAAAACCGGGACTAGCGGGAGGGCAGCCCTTAGAGACCCAGTACTTC. It encodes CASSKKPGLAGGQPLETQYF.

The chain uses TRBV19 and TRBJ1-5; 8 nucleotides line up with TRBD1. Germline V gene lookup returns CDR1 LNHDA and CDR2 SQIVND (reference sequence). V was clipped by 6 bases and J by 6 bases; unmatched bases: 7. CDR3 length: 14 residues. The CDR3: CASRKLTGAQPQHF. The CDR3 DNA follows: TGTGCCAGTAGGAAGTTGACAGGGGCTCAGCCCCAGCATTTT. Full variable domain (rest looked up from reference TRBV19 and TRBJ1-5): DGGITQSPKYLFRKEGQNVTLSCEQNLNHDAMYWYRQDPGQGLRLIYYSQIVNDFQKGDIAEGYSVSREKKESFPLTVTSAQKNPTAFYLCASRKLTGAQPQHFGDGTRLSIL.

There are many counts of this clone. The rearrangement joins TRBV27 to TRBJ2-3, with 12 bases lining up with TRBD2. There are 15 residues in the CDR3. V trimming: 6 bases; J trimming: 5 bases; junction bases outside the gene matches: 6. The germline gives CDR1 MNHEY, CDR2 SMNVEV (reference sequence). This chain's CDR3 is CASSLAGGRRDTQYF. CDR3 nucleotides: TGTGCCAGCAGCCTAGCGGGGGGGCGTAGAGATACGCAGTATTTT.